These 21 T cell receptor beta chains originate from one sample sequenced in a study of cytomegalovirus exposure and HLA in healthy donors. Clones were sequenced by immunoSEQ multiplex PCR, and TCRdb holds only the in-frame ones, with some missing. The sample yields 200,000 or so clones, 84% seen once. The sequencing input was PBMCs. The receptors here all came from a woman aged 25 to 39 in good health and CMV-seropositive.

The chain combines TRBV5-1 with TRBJ2-7; a possible D gene is TRBD2 (5 bases). The germline V gene has CDR1 SGHRS and CDR2 YFSETQ. The CDR3 consists of 13 residues. The V and J ends lost 2 bases and 3 bases respectively, with 9 bases between them. The CDR3 is CASSLADLYEQYF. In DNA form, the CDR3 reads TGCGCCAGCAGCTTAGCGGACCTCTACGAGCAGTACTTC.

V is TRBV5-6 and J is TRBJ1-1; 10 positions agree with TRBD1. The V gene's germline CDR1 is SGHDT and CDR2 YYEEEE. This CDR3 contains 16 residues. With V trimmed by 4 bases and J by 6 bases, 12 bases remained unmatched. CDR3 sequence: CASSPGTGASFAEAFF. CDR3 DNA sequence: TGTGCCAGCAGCCCGGGGACAGGGGCGAGTTTTGCTGAAGCTTTCTTT.

The count of this clone is one. The chain links TRBV5-1 to TRBJ2-1; TRBD2 matches 13 bases. The CDR3 is made up of 15 amino acids. V shed 5 bases, J shed 8 bases, and the junction held 7 bases outside the gene matches. From germline, CDR1 is SGHRS and CDR2 YFSETQ. This CDR3 is CASSRTSGSIYEQFF. CDR3 bases: TGCGCCAGCAGTCGGACTAGCGGGAGTATCTATGAGCAGTTCTTC.

The chain carries TRBV4-1 and TRBJ2-5; maybe TRBD2 (6 bases). This CDR3 has 13 residues. In germline, CDR1 is MGHRA, CDR2 YSYEKL. The ends were cut back, 6 bases at V and 7 bases at J, with 15 bases in the middle. CDR3 region: CASRMQAGGTQYF. The CDR3 coding sequence is TGCGCCAGCAGAATGCAGGCCGGGGGGACCCAGTACTTC.

This rearrangement joins TRBV6-1 to TRBJ1-1; no firm D call. Germline CDR1 reads MNHNS; CDR2 reads SASEGT. Trimming removed 5 bases at V and 0 bases at J, with 13 bases between. This CDR3 is 15 amino acids long. DNA of the CDR3: TGTGCCAGCAGTTCAGCGGGCCACATGAACACTGAAGCTTTCTTT. Its protein is CASSSAGHMNTEAFF.

The CDR3 DNA follows: TGTGCCAGCAGTGAATTCGGGGGTACTGAAGCTTTCTTT. This gives the protein CASSEFGGTEAFF. This chain joins TRBV6-1 and TRBJ1-1, with D maybe TRBD1 (5 bases). The CDR3 is made up of 13 amino acids. Trimming shortened V by 2 bases and J by 5 bases, and 9 bases separated the two germline ends. The germline V gene encodes CDR1 MNHNS and CDR2 SASEGT.

The V call is TRBV7-9, the J call TRBJ2-7; 7 nucleotides match TRBD2. The CDR3 totals 16 residues. V shed 0 bases and J 2 bases; nucleotides not matched to a gene: 7. Germline V gene lookup returns CDR1 SEHNR and CDR2 FQNEAQ (reference sequence). The CDR3 reads CASSLAGPSGTYEQYF. The CDR3, as DNA: TGTGCCAGCAGCTTAGCGGGTCCTAGCGGAACCTACGAGCAGTACTTC. Supplemented by reference TRBV7-9 and TRBJ2-7, the full variable domain reads DTGVSQNPRHKITKRGQNVTFRCDPISEHNRLYWYRQTLGQGPEFLTYFQNEAQLEKSRLLSDRFSAERPKGSFSTLEIQRTEQGDSAMYLCASSLAGPSGTYEQYFGPGTRLTVT.

V is TRBV6-5 and J is TRBJ2-3; D gene ambiguous. Trimming took off 0 bases at V and 2 bases at J, with 9 bases between the two ends. The CDR3 sequence is 15 residues long. CDR1 and CDR2 from the germline V gene are MNHEY and SVGAGI. In DNA, the CDR3 is TGTGCCAGCAGTTACTCATTGGCTCTCACAGATACGCAGTATTTT. It encodes CASSYSLALTDTQYF.

This clone was counted a few times. The chain joins TRBV4-1 to TRBJ2-6; D may be TRBD1 (5 bases). From germline, CDR1 is MGHRA and CDR2 YSYEKL. The CDR3 extends over 17 amino acids. Between the trimmed V and J ends, which lost 1 base and 4 bases, there was a span of 14 bases. The chain's CDR3 is CASSQGPTGTGANVLTF. The DNA of the CDR3 is TGCGCCAGCAGCCAAGGACCTACAGGAACCGGGGCCAACGTCCTGACTTTC.

This sequence joins TRBV6-1 and TRBJ1-4; TRBD1 might be the D (5 bases). The germline V gene has CDR1 MNHNS and CDR2 SASEGT. The CDR3 runs to 15 residues. V lost 1 base and J 7 bases, leaving 13 bases between the germline ends. The CDR3 loop reads CASSEVGRGAEKLFF. The DNA of the CDR3 is TGTGCCAGCAGTGAAGTAGGGAGGGGTGCTGAAAAACTGTTTTTT.

The chain carries TRBV6-1 and TRBJ2-7; D possibly corresponds to TRBD2 (5 bases). The CDR3 sequence is 13 residues long. V lost 2 bases to trimming and J lost 5 bases, with 10 bases between them. Germline CDR1 and CDR2: MNHNS and SASEGT. This chain's CDR3 is CASSEQVEDEQYF. The CDR3 DNA reads as TGTGCCAGCAGTGAACAGGTGGAGGACGAGCAGTACTTC.

This sequence joins TRBV2 and TRBJ2-7; 8 nucleotides line up with TRBD2. The CDR3 spans 15 residues. With 5 bases clipped from V and 2 bases from J, the junction kept 8 bases outside the gene matches. Germline lookup yields CDR1 SNHLY and CDR2 FYNNEI. CDR3 sequence (DNA): TGTGCCAGCAGTACACAGGGACTAGGTCCCTACGAGCAGTACTTC. Amino acid sequence: CASSTQGLGPYEQYF. Looking up the rest from reference TRBV2 and TRBJ2-7 gives the full variable domain: EPEVTQTPSHQVTQMGQEVILRCVPISNHLYFYWYRQILGQKVEFLVSFYNNEISEKSEIFDDQFSVERPDGSNFTLKIRSTKLEDSAMYFCASSTQGLGPYEQYFGPGTRLTVT.

The V and J genes are TRBV6-5 and TRBJ1-1; D ambiguous. V was trimmed by 6 bases and J by 7 bases, leaving 15 bases between them. There are 13 residues in the CDR3. CDR1 and CDR2 (germline): MNHEY, SVGAGI. CDR3 sequence (DNA): TGTGCCAGCAGGTCCGGTACAGCAGATGAAGCTTTCTTT. As protein: CASRSGTADEAFF.

The CDR3 DNA is TGTGCCAGCAGCTTGGGACTGCGGGGCAATGAGCAGTTCTTC. Its protein is CASSLGLRGNEQFF. This chain uses TRBV7-8 with TRBJ2-1; D possibly corresponds to TRBD2 (6 bases). Germline CDR1 and CDR2: SGHVS and FQNEAQ. The V gene lost 3 bases and the J gene lost 6 bases, with 12 bases spanning the gap. This CDR3 is built from 14 residues.

A note on this clone: Since no conserved phenylalanine or tryptophan closes the CDR3, a read error is the likely cause. The DNA is left out, because the CDR3 cannot be placed on it with certainty; the CDR3 is given as TCRdb lists it. This chain links TRBV7-9 with TRBJ1-2; TRBD1 was called by the table and not checked on the DNA. The germline V gene encodes CDR1 SEHNR and CDR2 FQNEAQ (reference sequence). The CDR3 length equals 12 residues, ends included. CDR3 residues: CASSRDEGGQAI.

The chain is built from TRBV2 and TRBJ2-3; 12 positions match TRBD2. Germline V gene data show CDR1 as SNHLY and CDR2 as FYNNEI. Trimming took 4 bases from V and 5 from J; bases not matched to a gene: 10. This CDR3 spans 17 amino acids. CDR3 coding DNA: TGTGCCAGCAGTGGGCCGACTAGCGGGAGTAGGGTAGATACGCAGTATTTT. Encoded protein: CASSGPTSGSRVDTQYF.

J is TRBJ1-2 and V is TRBV28, with 9 nucleotides matching TRBD1. V lost 6 bases and J lost 6; bases outside the gene matches: 20. The germline V gene encodes CDR1 MDHEN and CDR2 SYDVKM. The CDR3 extends over 18 amino acids. For the CDR3, the DNA is TGTGCCAGCAGCCCGGGACAGGGAGGGACTTATGGGCTTCATGGCTACACCTTC. It yields the protein CASSPGQGGTYGLHGYTF.

This sequence joins TRBV2 and TRBJ2-5; 8 nucleotides agree with TRBD2. Germline values: CDR1 SNHLY, CDR2 FYNNEI. V lost 4 bases to trimming and J lost 5 bases; unmatched junction nucleotides: 6. The CDR3 spans 14 residues. CDR3 sequence: CASSAAGVPETQYF. The DNA of the CDR3 is TGTGCCAGCAGTGCAGCGGGAGTACCTGAGACCCAGTACTTC.

The sample holds one count of this clone. J is TRBJ2-7 and V is TRBV15; TRBD1 might be the D (5 bases). Germline V CDR1 and CDR2: LNHNV, YYDKDF (reference sequence). V was shortened by 0 bases and J by 1 base, with 10 bases between the two germline ends. The CDR3 is 15 residues long. The CDR3: CATSRDPRTSYEQYF. CDR3 coding DNA: TGTGCCACCAGCAGAGATCCTAGGACATCCTACGAGCAGTACTTC.

The chain uses TRBV5-6 and TRBJ2-3, with D unclear. V was shortened by 1 base and J by 2 bases, with 11 bases between the two germline ends. Germline V gives CDR1 SGHDT, CDR2 YYEEEE. There are 15 residues in the CDR3. The CDR3 reads CASSLIRRITDTQYF. The DNA of the CDR3 is TGTGCCAGCAGCTTGATCCGGAGAATCACAGATACGCAGTATTTT.

The chain is built from TRBV6-1 and TRBJ2-1, with D possibly matching TRBD1 (6 bases). With 4 bases removed from V and 0 bases from J, the gap between germline ends came to 10 bases. This CDR3 has 15 residues. Germline CDR1 is MNHNS and CDR2 is SASEGT. The CDR3 bases are TGTGCCAGCAGTGGAGGACAGAGCTCCTACAATGAGCAGTTCTTC. It is translated as CASSGGQSSYNEQFF.